This T cell receptor (beta chain) originates from a study of response to subunit inactivated influenza vaccine. Overall study results and limits: Every seasonal influenza vaccination brings in few new T cells, the authors suggested.

TCRdb re-derived calls from the RT-PCR reads in MiXCR, one entry per CDR3 protein. This sample has about 480,000 distinct CDR3 sequences, with roughly 11% found just once. Per germline, CDR1 SGHTA and CDR2 FQGNSA. Losses at the gene ends were 7 bases for V and 10 bases for J; bases not matched to a gene: 7. This CDR3 spans 15 amino acids. This clonotype turned up a few times. Its antigen remains unidentified. Material: PBMCs from blood, obtained around seven weeks after vaccination. The chain links TRBV7-2 to TRBJ2-2; 15 bases map to TRBD2. This TCR was recovered from a man aged 45-65 years who received an inactivated influenza vaccine. The CDR3 nucleotides read TGTGCCAGCACCAGGACTAGCGGGAGGGGGGCGGAGCTGTTTTTT. Its translation: CASTRTSGRGAELFF.